This T cell receptor (beta chain) was recorded in a study of response to subunit inactivated influenza vaccine. A single record per CDR3 protein comes from TCRdb applying MiXCR to the RT-PCR reads. The sample shows about 570,000 distinct CDR3 sequences, around 11% of them seen only once. V gave up 11 bases and J gave up 4 bases, with 14 bases separating them. This CDR3 spans 13 amino acids. The V gene's germline CDR1 is ENHRY and CDR2 SYGVKD. This clonotype was counted once. The same data also went into a second study, on T cells expressing NK-cell markers. That publication notes: UMI-tagged 5'RACE template switching yielded the TCR beta cDNA. Anti-gamma-delta TCR antibody use in several experiments restricted sorting to alpha-beta TCR T cells.

This chain joins TRBV10-3 and TRBJ2-2, with a tentative D call TRBD2 (5 bases). Here the sequenced sample was PBMCs from blood, taken on the day of vaccination. The receptor was derived from a man aged 45-60 years who received an inactivated influenza vaccine. The CDR3 sequence is CASASAGTGELFF. CDR3 nucleotide sequence: TGTGCCTCCGCCTCTGCGGGCACCGGGGAGCTGTTTTTT.